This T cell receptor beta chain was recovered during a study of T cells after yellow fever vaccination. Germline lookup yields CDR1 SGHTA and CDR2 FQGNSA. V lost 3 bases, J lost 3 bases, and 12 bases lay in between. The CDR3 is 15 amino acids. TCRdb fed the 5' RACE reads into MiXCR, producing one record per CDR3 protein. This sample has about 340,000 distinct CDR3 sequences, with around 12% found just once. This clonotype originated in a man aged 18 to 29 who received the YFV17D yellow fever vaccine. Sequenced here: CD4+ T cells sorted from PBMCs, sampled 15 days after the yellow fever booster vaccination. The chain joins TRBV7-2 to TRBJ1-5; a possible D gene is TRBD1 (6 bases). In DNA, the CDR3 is TGTGCCAGCAGCTTTTCGGGACAAAACAATCAGCCCCAGCATTTT. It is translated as CASSFSGQNNQPQHF.